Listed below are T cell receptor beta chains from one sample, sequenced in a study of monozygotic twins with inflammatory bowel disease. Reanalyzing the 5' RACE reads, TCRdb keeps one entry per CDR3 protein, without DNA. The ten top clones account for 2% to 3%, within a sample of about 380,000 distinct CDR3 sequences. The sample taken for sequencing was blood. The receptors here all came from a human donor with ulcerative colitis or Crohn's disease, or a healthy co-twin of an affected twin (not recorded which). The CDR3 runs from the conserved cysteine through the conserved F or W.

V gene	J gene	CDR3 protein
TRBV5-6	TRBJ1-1	CASSLVGGRHEAFF
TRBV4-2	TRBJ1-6	CASSQVGQDNSPLHF
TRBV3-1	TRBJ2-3	CASSQWGQGTDTQYF
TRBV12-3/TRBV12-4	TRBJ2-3	CASSLQRASTDTQYF
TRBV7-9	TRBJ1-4	CASSPPGANEKLFF
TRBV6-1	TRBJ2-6	CASSRSPSGANVLTF
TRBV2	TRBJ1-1	CASNAGNTEAFF
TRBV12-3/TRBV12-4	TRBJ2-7	CASSRRGPNYEQYF
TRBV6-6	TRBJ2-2	CATDRVNTGELFF
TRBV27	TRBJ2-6	CASSLLRGSGANVLTF